This is a list of T cell receptor beta chains from one sample in a study of blood T cell repertoires in COVID-19. Data came from immunoSEQ multiplex PCR; TCRdb stores just in-frame clones and leaves some out. The sample yields around 100,000 clones, under 95% seen once. The sample consisted of peripheral blood. The receptors were sampled from a human donor with active COVID-19. The donor label of this sample is uncertain. Both conserved end residues are part of each CDR3. A D gene is named only where the DNA matches it firmly.

TRBV2	-	TRBJ2-5	CASRVGGPQETQYF	TGTGCCAGCAGAGTCGGGGGGCCCCAAGAGACCCAGTACTTC
TRBV19	-	TRBJ1-1	CASSSSAGTEAFF	TGTGCCAGTAGTTCCTCAGCGGGCACTGAAGCTTTCTTT
TRBV19	TRBD2	TRBJ2-5	CASSMGAGAYQETQYF	TGTGCCAGTAGTATGGGAGCGGGGGCGTACCAAGAGACCCAGTACTTC
TRBV7-9	-	TRBJ2-1	CASSLAWRGPYNEQFF	TGTGCCAGCAGCTTAGCGTGGCGGGGGCCTTACAATGAGCAGTTCTTC
TRBV5-1	-	TRBJ2-1	CASSLDRDQQFF	TGCGCCAGCAGCTTGGACAGGGATCAGCAGTTCTTC
TRBV7-9	TRBD1	TRBJ2-7	CASSLQGVPAYEQYF	TGTGCCAGCAGCTTACAGGGGGTGCCCGCCTACGAGCAGTACTTC
TRBV2	-	TRBJ2-4	CASSGGQLAKNIQYF	TGTGCCAGCAGCGGTGGACAGTTAGCCAAAAACATTCAGTACTTC
TRBV24-1	-	TRBJ2-6	CATSDPDSGANVLTF	TGTGCCACCAGTGATCCAGACTCTGGGGCCAACGTCCTGACTTTC
TRBV5-6	TRBD2	TRBJ2-3	CASSSKAGGSDTQYF	TGTGCCAGCAGCTCTAAAGCGGGGGGATCGGATACGCAGTATTTT
TRBV19	TRBD1	TRBJ1-5	CASRQTRGLGQPQHF	TGTGCCAGTAGGCAAACGAGGGGGCTGGGGCAGCCCCAGCATTTT
TRBV6-5	TRBD2	TRBJ2-1	CASSQLAGEGNEQFF	TGTGCCAGCAGCCAACTAGCGGGGGAGGGCAATGAGCAGTTCTTC
TRBV12-3/TRBV12-4	-	TRBJ2-4	CASSLGGNIQYF	TGTGCCAGCAGTTTGGGGGGAAACATTCAGTACTTC
TRBV6-2/TRBV6-3	TRBD2	TRBJ2-5	CASSYLSRGEGETQYF	TGTGCCAGCAGTTATCTCAGTCGGGGGGAGGGAGAGACCCAGTACTTC
TRBV5-1	-	TRBJ2-3	CASSLAGDLRDTQYF	TGCGCCAGCAGCTTGGCGGGAGACCTTCGGGATACGCAGTATTTT
TRBV19	TRBD1	TRBJ1-1	CASKFDRGNTEAFF	TGTGCCAGTAAGTTCGACAGGGGGAACACTGAAGCTTTCTTT
TRBV3-1/TRBV3-2	TRBD1	TRBJ2-6	CASSQGTGYHSGANVLTF	TGTGCCAGCAGCCAAGGGACAGGTTATCACTCTGGGGCCAACGTCCTGACTTTC
TRBV2	TRBD2	TRBJ2-1	CASREGLAEYNEQFF	TGTGCCAGCAGGGAGGGACTAGCGGAGTACAATGAGCAGTTCTTC
TRBV2	TRBD2	TRBJ2-3	CASSGRVTDTQYF	TGTGCCAGCAGCGGGAGGGTCACAGATACGCAGTATTTT
TRBV5-4	TRBD2	TRBJ2-5	CASSDTGTSGKAQYF	TGTGCCAGCAGCGATACCGGGACTAGCGGTAAGGCCCAGTACTTC
TRBV7-2	-	TRBJ1-3	CASRRRVTGNTIYF	TGTGCCAGCAGACGCAGGGTAACTGGAAACACCATATATTTT
TRBV5-4	TRBD1	TRBJ2-3	CASSQGDLLTDTQYF	TGTGCCAGCAGCCAGGGGGACCTCTTAACAGATACGCAGTATTTT
TRBV19	-	TRBJ1-2	CASLRGYNYGYTF	TGTGCCAGCCTCCGGGGGTATAACTATGGCTACACCTTC
TRBV6-5	-	TRBJ1-1	CASSRQDLRGTEAFF	TGTGCCAGCAGCCGACAGGACTTAAGGGGCACTGAAGCTTTCTTT
TRBV6-5	TRBD2	TRBJ2-1	CASSYKRGGPYNEQFF	TGTGCCAGCAGTTACAAGCGGGGGGGTCCCTACAATGAGCAGTTCTTC
TRBV7-9	TRBD2	TRBJ2-5	CASSVLAGGPETQYF	TGTGCCAGCAGCGTCTTAGCGGGGGGGCCAGAGACCCAGTACTTC